This T cell receptor beta chain was recovered during a study of radiotherapy plus CTLA-4 blockade in lung cancer. Study-wide background: An objective response was seen in 18% of patients, and disease control in less than 40%. Study outcomes and limitations: Following radiotherapy plus ipilimumab, tumor-derived TCR clones expanded in the blood. The best predictor of response was reported to be early blood T cell clone dynamics, with interferon-beta.

On this clone itself: Its antigen remains unknown.

The V end lost 1 base, the J end lost 9 bases, and 13 bases lay between the germline ends. Germline V lookup: CDR1 LNHNV, CDR2 YYDKDF (reference sequence). The CDR3 length is 14 residues. Each patient with chemo-refractory metastatic non-small-cell lung cancer was treated with focal radiation plus CTLA-4 blockade using ipilimumab. Repertoires were generated with immunoSEQ multiplex PCR, while TCRdb's copy carries only in-frame clones and drops some. The top ten hold under 8% of the sample, which has 95,000 to 150,000 clones, just under 90% seen once. V gene TRBV15 combines with J gene TRBJ2-1; D may match TRBD1 or TRBD2 (5 bases each). The specimen comprised peripheral blood, sampled from a patient treated with radiotherapy plus ipilimumab. This TCR was recovered from a human donor with non-small cell lung cancer that progressed on radiotherapy plus ipilimumab. The CDR3 protein is CATSRGGEAGEQFF. The CDR3, as DNA: TGTGCCACCAGCAGAGGGGGCGAGGCGGGTGAGCAGTTCTTC.